The subject of this entry is one TCR beta chain. This specimen belongs to a study of cytomegalovirus exposure and HLA in healthy donors. Whole-study context: Genotyping showed 81% of over 350 donors falling in the Caucasian-associated ancestry cluster.

It was with 60 Vbeta and 13 Jbeta primers that the PCR ran. Clones were sequenced by immunoSEQ multiplex PCR, and TCRdb holds only the in-frame ones, with some missing. The sample carries under 170,000 clones, more than 65% recorded once. V gave up 2 bases and J gave up 10 bases; unmatched junction bases: 16. Germline V gene data show CDR1 as SGDLS and CDR2 as YYNGEE. The CDR3 sequence is 18 residues long. This receptor was obtained from a man in his fifties or sixties in good health and CMV-seropositive. The chain employs TRBV9 and TRBJ2-1; 12 positions agree with TRBD2. Material for sequencing was PBMCs. The CDR3 DNA reads TGTGCCAGCAGCGTCGACCCCCTACTAGCGGGAGGTCAGCGGGAGCAGTTCTTC. This encodes CASSVDPLLAGGQREQFF.